The clone carrying this TCR beta chain was seen at least ten times. This specimen comes from a study of T cells after yellow fever vaccination. TCRdb used MiXCR to reprocess the 5' RACE reads, holding one entry per CDR3 protein. Among about 340,000 distinct CDR3 sequences listed, approximately 4% were seen once. The germline V gene has CDR1 SGHRS and CDR2 YFSETQ. The CDR3 is 17 amino acids. V dropped 4 bases and J dropped 0; count of bases not matched to a gene: 9. Sequenced here: PBMCs, sampled 5 days after the yellow fever booster vaccination. The origin of this receptor is a man between 18 and 35 years old who received the YFV17D yellow fever vaccine. The gene calls are TRBV5-1 and TRBJ2-1, with 8 nucleotides matching TRBD2. The CDR3 sequence: CASSPGGTLSSYNEQFF. CDR3 DNA sequence: TGCGCCAGCAGCCCGGGGGGGACTCTGAGCTCCTACAATGAGCAGTTCTTC.